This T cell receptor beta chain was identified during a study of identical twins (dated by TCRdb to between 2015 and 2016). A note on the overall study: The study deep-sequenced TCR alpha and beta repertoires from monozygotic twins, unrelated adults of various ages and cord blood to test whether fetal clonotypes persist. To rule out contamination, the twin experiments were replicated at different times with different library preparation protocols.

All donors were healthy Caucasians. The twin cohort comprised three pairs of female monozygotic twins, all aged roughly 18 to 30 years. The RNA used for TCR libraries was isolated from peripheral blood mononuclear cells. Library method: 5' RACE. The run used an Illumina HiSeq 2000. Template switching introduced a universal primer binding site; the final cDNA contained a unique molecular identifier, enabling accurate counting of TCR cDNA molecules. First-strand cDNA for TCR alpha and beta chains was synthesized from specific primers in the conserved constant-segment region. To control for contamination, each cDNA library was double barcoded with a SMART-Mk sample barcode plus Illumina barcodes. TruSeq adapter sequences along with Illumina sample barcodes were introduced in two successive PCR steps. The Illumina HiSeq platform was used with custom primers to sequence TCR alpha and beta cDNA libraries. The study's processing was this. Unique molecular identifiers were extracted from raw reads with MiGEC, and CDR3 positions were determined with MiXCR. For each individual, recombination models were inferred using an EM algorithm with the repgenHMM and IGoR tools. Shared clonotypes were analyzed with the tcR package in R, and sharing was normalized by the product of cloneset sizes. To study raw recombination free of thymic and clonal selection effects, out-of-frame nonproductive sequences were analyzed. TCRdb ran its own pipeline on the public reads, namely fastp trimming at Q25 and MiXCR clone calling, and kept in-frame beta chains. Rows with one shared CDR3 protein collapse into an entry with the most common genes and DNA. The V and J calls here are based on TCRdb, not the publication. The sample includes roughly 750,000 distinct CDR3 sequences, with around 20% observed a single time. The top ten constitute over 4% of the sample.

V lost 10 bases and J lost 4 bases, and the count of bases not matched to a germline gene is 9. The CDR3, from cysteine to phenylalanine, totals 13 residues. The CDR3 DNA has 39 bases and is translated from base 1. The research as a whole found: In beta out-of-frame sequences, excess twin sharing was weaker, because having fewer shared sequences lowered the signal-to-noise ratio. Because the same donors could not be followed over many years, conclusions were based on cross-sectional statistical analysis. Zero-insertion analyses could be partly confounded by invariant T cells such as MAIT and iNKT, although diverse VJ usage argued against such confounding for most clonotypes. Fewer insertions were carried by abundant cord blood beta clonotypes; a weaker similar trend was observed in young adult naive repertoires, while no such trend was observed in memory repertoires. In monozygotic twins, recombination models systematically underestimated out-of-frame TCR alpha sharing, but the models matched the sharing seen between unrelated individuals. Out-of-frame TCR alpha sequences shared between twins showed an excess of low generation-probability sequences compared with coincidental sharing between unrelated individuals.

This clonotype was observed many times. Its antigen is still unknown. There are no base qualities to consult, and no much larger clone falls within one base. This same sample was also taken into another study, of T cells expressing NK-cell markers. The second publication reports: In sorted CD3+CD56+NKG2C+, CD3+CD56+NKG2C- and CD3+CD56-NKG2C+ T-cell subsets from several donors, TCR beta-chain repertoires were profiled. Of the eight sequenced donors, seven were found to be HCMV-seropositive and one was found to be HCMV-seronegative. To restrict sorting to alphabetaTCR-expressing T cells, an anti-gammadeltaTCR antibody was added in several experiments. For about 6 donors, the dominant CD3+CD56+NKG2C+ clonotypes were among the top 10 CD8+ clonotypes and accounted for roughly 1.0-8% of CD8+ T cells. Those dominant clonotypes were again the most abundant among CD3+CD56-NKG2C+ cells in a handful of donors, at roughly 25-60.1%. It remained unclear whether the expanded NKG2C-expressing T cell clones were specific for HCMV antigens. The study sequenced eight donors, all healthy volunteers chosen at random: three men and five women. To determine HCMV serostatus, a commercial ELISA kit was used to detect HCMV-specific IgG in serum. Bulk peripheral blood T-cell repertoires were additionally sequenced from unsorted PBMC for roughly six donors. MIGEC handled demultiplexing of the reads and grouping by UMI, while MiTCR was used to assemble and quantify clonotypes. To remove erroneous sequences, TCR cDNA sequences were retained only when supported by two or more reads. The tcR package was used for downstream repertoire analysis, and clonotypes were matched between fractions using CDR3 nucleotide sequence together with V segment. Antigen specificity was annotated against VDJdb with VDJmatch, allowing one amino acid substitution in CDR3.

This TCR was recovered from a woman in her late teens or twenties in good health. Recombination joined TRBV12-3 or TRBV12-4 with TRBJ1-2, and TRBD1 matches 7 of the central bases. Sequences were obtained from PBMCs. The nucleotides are TGTGCCACCGACAGGGTTGCCACCTATGGCTACACCTTC. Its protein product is CATDRVATYGYTF.